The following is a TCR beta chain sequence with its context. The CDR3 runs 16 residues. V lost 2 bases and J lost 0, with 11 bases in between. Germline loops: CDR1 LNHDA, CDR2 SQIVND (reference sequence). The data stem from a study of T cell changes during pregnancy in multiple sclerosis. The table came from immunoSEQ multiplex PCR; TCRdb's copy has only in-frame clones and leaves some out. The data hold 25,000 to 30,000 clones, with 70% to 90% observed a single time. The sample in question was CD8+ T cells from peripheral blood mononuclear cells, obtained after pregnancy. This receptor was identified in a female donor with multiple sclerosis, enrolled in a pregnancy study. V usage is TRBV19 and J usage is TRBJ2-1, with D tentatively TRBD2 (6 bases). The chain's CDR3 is CASSILETSSYNEQFF. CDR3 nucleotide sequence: TGTGCCAGTAGTATATTAGAGACTAGCTCCTACAATGAGCAGTTCTTC.